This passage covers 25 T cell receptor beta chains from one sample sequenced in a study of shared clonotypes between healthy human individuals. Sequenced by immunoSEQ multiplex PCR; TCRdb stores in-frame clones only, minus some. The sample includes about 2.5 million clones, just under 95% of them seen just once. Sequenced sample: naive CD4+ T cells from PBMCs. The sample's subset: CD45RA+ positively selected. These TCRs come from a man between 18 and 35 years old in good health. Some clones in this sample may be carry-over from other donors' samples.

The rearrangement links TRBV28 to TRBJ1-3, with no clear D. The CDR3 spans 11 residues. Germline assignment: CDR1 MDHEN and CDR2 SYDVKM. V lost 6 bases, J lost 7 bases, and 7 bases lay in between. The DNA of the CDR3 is TGTGCCAGCAGCGGTTGGAACACCATATATTTT. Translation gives CASSGWNTIYF.

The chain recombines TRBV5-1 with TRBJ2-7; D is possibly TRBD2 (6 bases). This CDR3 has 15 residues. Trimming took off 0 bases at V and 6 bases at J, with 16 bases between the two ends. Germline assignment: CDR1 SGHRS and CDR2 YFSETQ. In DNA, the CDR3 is TGCGCCAGCAGCTTGGCCACTAACGAGCGGGCCGAGCAGTACTTC. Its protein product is CASSLATNERAEQYF.

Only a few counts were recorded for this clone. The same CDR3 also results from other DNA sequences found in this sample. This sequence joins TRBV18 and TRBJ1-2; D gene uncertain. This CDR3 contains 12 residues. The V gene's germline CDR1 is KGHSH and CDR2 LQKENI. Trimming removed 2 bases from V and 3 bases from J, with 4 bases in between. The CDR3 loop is CASSPRDYGYTF. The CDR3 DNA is TGTGCCAGCTCACCAAGGGACTATGGCTACACCTTC. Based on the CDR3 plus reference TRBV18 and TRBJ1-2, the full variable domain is NAGVMQNPRHLVRRRGQEARLRCSPMKGHSHVYWYRQLPEEGLKFMVYLQKENIIDESGMPKERFSAEFPKEGPSILRIQQVVRGDSAAYFCASSPRDYGYTFGSGTRLTVV.

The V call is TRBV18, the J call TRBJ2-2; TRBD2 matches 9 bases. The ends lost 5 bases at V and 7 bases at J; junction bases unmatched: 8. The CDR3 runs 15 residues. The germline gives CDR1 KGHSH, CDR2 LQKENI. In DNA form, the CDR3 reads TGTGCCAGCTCAAAAGCGGGAGGTGCCGGCGGGGAGCTGTTTTTT. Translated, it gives CASSKAGGAGGELFF.

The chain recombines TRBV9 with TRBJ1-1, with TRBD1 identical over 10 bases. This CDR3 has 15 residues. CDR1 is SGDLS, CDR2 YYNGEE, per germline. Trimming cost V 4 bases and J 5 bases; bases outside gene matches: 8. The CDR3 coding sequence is TGTGCCAGCAGCCCCTGGGACAGGGGTTCAACTGAAGCTTTCTTT. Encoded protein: CASSPWDRGSTEAFF.

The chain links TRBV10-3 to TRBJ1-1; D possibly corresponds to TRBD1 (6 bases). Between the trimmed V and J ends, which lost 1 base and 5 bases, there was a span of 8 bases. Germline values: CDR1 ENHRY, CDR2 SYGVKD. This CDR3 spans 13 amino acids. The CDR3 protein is CAISEYRETEAFF. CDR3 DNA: TGTGCCATCAGTGAGTACAGGGAAACTGAAGCTTTCTTT.

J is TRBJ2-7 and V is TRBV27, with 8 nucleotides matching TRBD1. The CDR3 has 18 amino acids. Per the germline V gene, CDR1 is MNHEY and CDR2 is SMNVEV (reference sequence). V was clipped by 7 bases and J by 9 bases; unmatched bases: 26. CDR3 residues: CASMLKPPDRVFLRGQYF. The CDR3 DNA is TGTGCCAGCATGTTGAAACCCCCGGACAGGGTGTTTCTGAGGGGGCAGTACTTC.

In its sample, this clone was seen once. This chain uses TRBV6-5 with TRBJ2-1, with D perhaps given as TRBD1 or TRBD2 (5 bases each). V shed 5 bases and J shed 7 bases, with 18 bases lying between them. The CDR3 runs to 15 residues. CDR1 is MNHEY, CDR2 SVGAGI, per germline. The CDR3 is CASSPDRGLTNEQFF. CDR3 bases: TGTGCCAGCAGTCCTGACCGGGGCTTGACTAATGAGCAGTTCTTC.

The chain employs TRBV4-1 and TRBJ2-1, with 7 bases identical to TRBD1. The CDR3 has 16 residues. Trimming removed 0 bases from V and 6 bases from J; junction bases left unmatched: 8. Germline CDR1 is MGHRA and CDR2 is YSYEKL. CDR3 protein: CASSQDDRELFNEQFF. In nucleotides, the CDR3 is TGCGCCAGCAGCCAAGATGACAGGGAATTGTTCAATGAGCAGTTCTTC.

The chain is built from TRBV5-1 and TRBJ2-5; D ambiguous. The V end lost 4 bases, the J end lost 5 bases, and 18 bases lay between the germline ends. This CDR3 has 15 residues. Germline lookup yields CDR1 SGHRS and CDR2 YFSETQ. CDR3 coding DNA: TGCGCCAGCAGCGCCGACGGACGCCTTACGGAGACCCAGTACTTC. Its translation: CASSADGRLTETQYF.

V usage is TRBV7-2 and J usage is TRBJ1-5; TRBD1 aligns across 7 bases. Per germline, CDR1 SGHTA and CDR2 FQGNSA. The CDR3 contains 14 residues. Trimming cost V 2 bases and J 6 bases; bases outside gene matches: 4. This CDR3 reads CASSLTGVGQPQHF. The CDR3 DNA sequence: TGTGCCAGCAGCTTAACAGGGGTGGGTCAGCCCCAGCATTTT. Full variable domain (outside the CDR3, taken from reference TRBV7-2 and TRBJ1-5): GAGVSQSPSNKVTEKGKDVELRCDPISGHTALYWYRQSLGQGLEFLIYFQGNSAPDKSGLPSDRFSAERTGGSVSTLTIQRTQQEDSAVYLCASSLTGVGQPQHFGDGTRLSIL.

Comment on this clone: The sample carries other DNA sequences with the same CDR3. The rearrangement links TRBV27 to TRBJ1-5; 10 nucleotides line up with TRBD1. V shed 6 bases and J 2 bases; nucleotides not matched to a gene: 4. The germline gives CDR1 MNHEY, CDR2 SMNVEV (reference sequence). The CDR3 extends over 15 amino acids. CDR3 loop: CASSRQGAGNQPQHF. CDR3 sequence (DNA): TGTGCCAGCAGCCGACAGGGGGCTGGCAATCAGCCCCAGCATTTT.

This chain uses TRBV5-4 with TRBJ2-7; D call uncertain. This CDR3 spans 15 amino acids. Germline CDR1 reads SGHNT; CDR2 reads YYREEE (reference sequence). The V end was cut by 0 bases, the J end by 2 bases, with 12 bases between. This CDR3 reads CASSLAVGIAYEQYF. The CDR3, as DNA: TGTGCCAGCAGCTTGGCAGTAGGGATAGCCTACGAGCAGTACTTC. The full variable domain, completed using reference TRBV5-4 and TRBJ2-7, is ETGVTQSPTHLIKTRGQQVTLRCSSQSGHNTVSWYQQALGQGPQFIFQYYREEENGRGNFPPRFSGLQFPNYSSELNVNALELDDSALYLCASSLAVGIAYEQYFGPGTRLTVT.

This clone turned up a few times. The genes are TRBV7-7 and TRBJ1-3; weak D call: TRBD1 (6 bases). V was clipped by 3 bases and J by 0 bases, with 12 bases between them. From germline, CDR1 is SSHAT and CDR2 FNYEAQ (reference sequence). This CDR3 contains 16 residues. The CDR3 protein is CASSFGGGSSGNTIYF. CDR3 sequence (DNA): TGTGCCAGCAGCTTTGGAGGGGGGAGCTCTGGAAACACCATATATTTT.

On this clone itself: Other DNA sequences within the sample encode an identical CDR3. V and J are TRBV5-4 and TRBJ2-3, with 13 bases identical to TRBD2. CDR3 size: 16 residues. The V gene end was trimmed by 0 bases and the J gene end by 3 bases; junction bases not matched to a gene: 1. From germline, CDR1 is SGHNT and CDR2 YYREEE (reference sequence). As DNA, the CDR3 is TGTGCCAGCAGCTTGGGGACTAGCGGGAGAACAGATACGCAGTATTTT. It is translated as CASSLGTSGRTDTQYF.

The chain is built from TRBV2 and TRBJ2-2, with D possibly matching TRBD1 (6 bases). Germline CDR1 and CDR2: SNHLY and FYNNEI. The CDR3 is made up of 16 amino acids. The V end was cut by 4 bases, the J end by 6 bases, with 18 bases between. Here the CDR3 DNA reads TGTGCCAGCAGTGGCCTGGGCAGGGGCTCTTCCGGGGAGCTGTTTTTT. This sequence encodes CASSGLGRGSSGELFF. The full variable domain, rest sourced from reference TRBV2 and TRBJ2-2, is EPEVTQTPSHQVTQMGQEVILRCVPISNHLYFYWYRQILGQKVEFLVSFYNNEISEKSEIFDDQFSVERPDGSNFTLKIRSTKLEDSAMYFCASSGLGRGSSGELFFGEGSRLTVL.

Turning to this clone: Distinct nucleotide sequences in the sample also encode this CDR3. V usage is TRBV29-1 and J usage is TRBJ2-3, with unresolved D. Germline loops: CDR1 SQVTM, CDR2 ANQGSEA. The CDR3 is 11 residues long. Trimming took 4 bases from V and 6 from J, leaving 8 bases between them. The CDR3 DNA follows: TGCAGCGTTGGGGCTGCCGATACGCAGTATTTT. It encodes CSVGAADTQYF.

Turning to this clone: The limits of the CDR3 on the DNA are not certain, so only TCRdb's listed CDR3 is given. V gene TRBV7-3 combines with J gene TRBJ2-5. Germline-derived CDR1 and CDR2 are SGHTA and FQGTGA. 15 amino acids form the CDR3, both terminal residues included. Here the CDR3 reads CASSLSSTLGETQYF.

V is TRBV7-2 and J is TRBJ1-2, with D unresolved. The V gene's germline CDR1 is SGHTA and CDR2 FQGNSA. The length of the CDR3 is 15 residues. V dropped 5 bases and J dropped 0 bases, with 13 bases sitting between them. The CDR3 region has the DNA TGTGCCAGCAGCCAAGCGACCGCGTCTAACTATGGCTACACCTTC. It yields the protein CASSQATASNYGYTF. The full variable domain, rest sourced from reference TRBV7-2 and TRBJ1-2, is GAGVSQSPSNKVTEKGKDVELRCDPISGHTALYWYRQSLGQGLEFLIYFQGNSAPDKSGLPSDRFSAERTGGSVSTLTIQRTQQEDSAVYLCASSQATASNYGYTFGSGTRLTVV.

As DNA, the CDR3 is TGTGCCAGCAGTTACGGCAGGTTCCACGAGCAGTACTTC. Amino acids: CASSYGRFHEQYF. The chain has TRBV6-5 and TRBJ2-7; D unclear. From germline, CDR1 is MNHEY and CDR2 SVGAGI. V shed 2 bases and J shed 5 bases, with 10 bases lying between them. The CDR3 contains 13 residues.

In DNA form, the CDR3 reads TGTGCCAGCAGCTTGGGGCCCGGCAATCAGCCCCAGCATTTT. Amino acids: CASSLGPGNQPQHF. This rearrangement joins TRBV5-8 to TRBJ1-5; D gene ambiguous. Between the trimmed V and J ends, which lost 0 bases and 2 bases, there was a span of 6 bases. Germline loops: CDR1 SGHTS, CDR2 YDEGEE. There are 14 residues in the CDR3.

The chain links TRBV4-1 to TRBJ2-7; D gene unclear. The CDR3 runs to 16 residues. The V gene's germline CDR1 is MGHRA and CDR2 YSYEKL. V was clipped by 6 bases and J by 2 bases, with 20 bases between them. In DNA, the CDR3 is TGCGCCAGCAGACTCGAGCCCCAGCCGTCGCCCTACGAGCAGTACTTC. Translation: CASRLEPQPSPYEQYF.

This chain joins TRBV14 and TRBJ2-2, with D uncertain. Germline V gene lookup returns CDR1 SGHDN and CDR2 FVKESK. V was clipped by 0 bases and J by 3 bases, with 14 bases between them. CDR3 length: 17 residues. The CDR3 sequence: CASSQEARSWDTGELFF. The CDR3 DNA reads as TGTGCCAGCAGCCAAGAGGCCAGATCTTGGGACACCGGGGAGCTGTTTTTT.

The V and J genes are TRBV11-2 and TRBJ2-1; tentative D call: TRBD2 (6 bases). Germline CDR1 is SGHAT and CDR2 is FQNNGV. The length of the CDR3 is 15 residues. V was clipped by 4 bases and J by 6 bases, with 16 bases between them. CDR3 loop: CASSSILREINEQFF. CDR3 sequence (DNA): TGTGCCAGCAGCTCGATACTTCGGGAGATCAATGAGCAGTTCTTC.

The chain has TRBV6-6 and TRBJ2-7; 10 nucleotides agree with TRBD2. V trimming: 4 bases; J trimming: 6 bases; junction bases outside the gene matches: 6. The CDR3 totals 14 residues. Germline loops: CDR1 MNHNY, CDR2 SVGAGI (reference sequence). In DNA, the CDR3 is TGTGCCAGCAGTTCACCCGGGACTAGCGCCGAGCAGTACTTC. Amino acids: CASSSPGTSAEQYF.